This TCR beta chain was sequenced during a study of blood T cell repertoires in COVID-19. The repertoire was sequenced with immunoSEQ multiplex PCR; TCRdb's copy has only in-frame clones and lacks some. The data show over 80,000 clones, approximately 89% seen once. The specimen was peripheral blood. The TCR sequence derives from a man in his forties or fifties with acute or convalescent COVID-19.

The CDR3 spells CASSTRKDRGNAFF. The DNA of the CDR3 is TGTGCCAGTAGTACCCGGAAAGACAGGGGGAACGCTTTCTTT. This rearrangement joins TRBV19 to TRBJ1-1; 9 bases are a match to TRBD1. The CDR3 length is 14 residues. J lost 11 bases, V lost 4 bases, and 11 bases had no gene match. Germline CDR1 is LNHDA and CDR2 is SQIVND (reference sequence).